A single sample is the source of the 19 T cell receptor beta chains below, sequenced in a study of T cell repertoires in cytomegalovirus infection. Using its own MiXCR run on the reads, TCRdb lists one record per CDR3 protein. The sample contains 450,000 to 600,000 distinct CDR3 sequences, approximately 40% of which appear only once. Their target antigens are unknown. This material consisted of cultured PBMCs, taken from culture after CMV antigen stimulation. These receptor sequences come from a human donor in good health (CMV status not recorded). Some clones in this sample may be carry-over from other donors' samples.

CDR3 bases: TGTGCCAGCAGCCCGATAAATGGGACAGCGTACACTGAAGCTTTCTTT. It codes for CASSPINGTAYTEAFF. The chain recombines TRBV7-2 with TRBJ1-1; 7 positions match TRBD1. The CDR3 spans 16 residues. The germline V gene has CDR1 SGHTA and CDR2 FQGNSA. V trimming: 5 bases; J trimming: 3 bases; junction bases outside the gene matches: 12.

The chain combines TRBV12-5 with TRBJ1-2, with a weak D call TRBD1 (5 bases). This CDR3 contains 16 residues. V was cut by 1 base and J by 6 bases, with 18 bases left in between. Germline loops: CDR1 LGHNT, CDR2 FRNRAP. The CDR3 region has the DNA TGTGCTAGTGGTTTGGGAGCCTTGGGGGGATCTAATGGCTACACCTTC. This sequence encodes CASGLGALGGSNGYTF.

V usage is TRBV25-1 and J usage is TRBJ2-1, with 8 bases that match TRBD1. The CDR3 spans 15 residues. The germline CDR1 and CDR2 sequences are MGHDK and SYGVNS. J was trimmed by 3 bases and V by 5 bases; bases with no gene match: 6. CDR3 coding DNA: TGTGCCAGCAGTTCTCGACAGGGGATCTACAATGAGCAGTTCTTC. Its protein is CASSSRQGIYNEQFF.

This clonotype was found many times. The CDR3 nucleotides are TGTGCCAGCAATAGGGACAGACCAGACAATGAGCAGTTCTTC. Translated: CASNRDRPDNEQFF. The rearrangement uses TRBV12-3 or TRBV12-4 and TRBJ2-1, with 7 bases fitting TRBD1. The CDR3 totals 14 residues. V shed 7 bases, J shed 5 bases, and the junction held 8 bases outside the gene matches.

This clonotype was observed a single time. The V call is TRBV20-1, the J call TRBJ2-5; tentative D call: TRBD1 (6 bases). The CDR3 has 15 amino acids. The germline V and J ends were trimmed by 0 bases and 5 bases, with 16 bases remaining between them. The germline V gene has CDR1 DFQATT and CDR2 SNEGSKA (reference sequence). CDR3 in amino acids: CSARDPWTAAETQYF. CDR3 nucleotides: TGCAGTGCTAGAGATCCCTGGACAGCCGCGGAGACCCAGTACTTC.

Of note for this clonotype: Possible read error: a much larger clone is one base away. The genes are TRBV7-2 and TRBJ2-7; 12 bases are shared with TRBD2. The CDR3 is 16 residues long. CDR1 is SGHTA, CDR2 FQGNSA, per germline. The CDR3 loop is CASSRLAGVFSYKQYF. CDR3 DNA: TGTGCCAGCAGCCGACTAGCGGGAGTCTTCTCCTACAAGCAGTACTTC.

The chain joins TRBV7-2 to TRBJ1-3; D is unclear. V gave up 2 bases and J gave up 2 bases, with 7 bases separating them. This CDR3 has 14 residues. CDR1 and CDR2 from the germline V gene are SGHTA and FQGNSA. CDR3 DNA sequence: TGTGCCAGCAGCTTAACCAGAACTGGAAACACCATATATTTT. The encoded protein is CASSLTRTGNTIYF.

This rearrangement joins TRBV11-2 to TRBJ1-1; D possibly corresponds to TRBD1 (5 bases). V gave up 0 bases and J gave up 6 bases, with 14 bases separating them. The CDR3 loop spans 15 amino acids. In germline, CDR1 is SGHAT, CDR2 FQNNGV. CDR3 DNA: TGTGCCAGCAGCTTAGAAGGAGGGTGGGGACCTGAAGCTTTCTTT. Translating it yields CASSLEGGWGPEAFF.

V is TRBV4-3 and J is TRBJ1-2; maybe TRBD1 (5 bases). CDR3 length: 15 residues. Germline V gene sequence: CDR1 LGHNA, CDR2 YSLEER. The germline V and J ends were trimmed by 0 bases and 4 bases, with 12 bases remaining between them. CDR3 amino acids: CASSQDYNRGYGYTF. CDR3 DNA: TGCGCCAGCAGCCAAGATTACAATAGGGGCTATGGCTACACCTTC.

The rearrangement links TRBV6-2 or TRBV6-3 to TRBJ2-7; D not certain. CDR1 and CDR2 from the germline V gene are MNHEY and SVGEGT. Trimming left V 6 bases short and J 6 bases short, with 18 bases between. The CDR3 runs 14 residues. The CDR3 here is CASSPRGVVGEQYF. In DNA form, the CDR3 reads TGTGCCAGCAGCCCCCGCGGCGTAGTGGGCGAGCAGTACTTC.

The chain combines TRBV28 with TRBJ2-1; the D call may be TRBD1 or TRBD2 (5 bases each). CDR1 and CDR2 (germline): MDHEN, SYDVKM. The germline V and J ends were trimmed by 5 bases and 0 bases, with 17 bases remaining between them. The CDR3 runs to 17 residues. The CDR3 loop is CASSRGLLPSSYNEQFF. Written as DNA, the CDR3 is TGTGCCAGCAGTCGGGGCCTTCTCCCGAGCTCCTACAATGAGCAGTTCTTC.

This rearrangement joins TRBV11-2 to TRBJ2-7; D is perhaps TRBD1 (6 bases). The CDR3 is made up of 15 amino acids. Trimming stripped 3 bases from V and 3 bases from J, with 15 bases between. Germline V gives CDR1 SGHAT, CDR2 FQNNGV. The chain's CDR3 is CASSFYTGTNYEQYF. As DNA, the CDR3 is TGTGCCAGCAGCTTTTATACAGGGACAAACTACGAGCAGTACTTC.

This chain joins TRBV12-3 or TRBV12-4 and TRBJ2-7; maybe TRBD1 (5 bases). V was clipped by 7 bases and J by 6 bases, with 25 bases between them. CDR3 length equals 16 residues. CDR3: CASTSLGQGQDREQYF. The CDR3 DNA is TGTGCCAGCACCTCCCTCGGGCAGGGTCAGGATCGCGAGCAGTACTTC.

The chain couples TRBV14 to TRBJ2-1; 7 bases line up with TRBD1. The CDR3 contains 18 residues. The germline gives CDR1 SGHDN, CDR2 FVKESK. Trimming at V came to 1 base and at J to 4 bases, leaving 13 bases not matched to a gene. CDR3 sequence: CASSQAISKGTVYNEQFF. The CDR3 bases are TGTGCCAGCAGCCAAGCAATTAGTAAGGGGACAGTATACAATGAGCAGTTCTTC.

The rearrangement joins TRBV7-2 to TRBJ2-3; D is unresolved. V was pared by 1 base and J by 2 bases, with 19 bases between. CDR1 is SGHTA, CDR2 FQGNSA, per germline. There are 18 residues in the CDR3. This chain's CDR3 is CASSLVSTELQLTDTQYF. The DNA of the CDR3 is TGTGCCAGCAGCTTAGTCTCAACGGAGCTCCAGCTCACAGATACGCAGTATTTT.

The chain is built from TRBV4-1 and TRBJ1-2, with a tentative D call TRBD1 (5 bases). CDR1 is MGHRA, CDR2 YSYEKL, per germline. The CDR3 consists of 14 residues. V was cut by 3 bases and J by 3 bases, with 11 bases left in between. In nucleotides, the CDR3 is TGCGCCAGCAGCCACCCGGGACGTGACTATGGCTACACCTTC. Its translation: CASSHPGRDYGYTF.

This chain joins TRBV20-1 and TRBJ1-2; no reliable D call. Germline V lookup: CDR1 DFQATT, CDR2 SNEGSKA (reference sequence). Trimming took off 3 bases at V and 5 bases at J, with 10 bases between the two ends. This CDR3 comprises 12 residues. The CDR3 DNA follows: TGCAGTGCTAGGTCCAGGATTTATGGCTACACCTTC. Protein product: CSARSRIYGYTF.

This chain uses TRBV11-2 with TRBJ2-5, with D perhaps TRBD1 or TRBD2 (5 bases each). The CDR3 runs to 17 residues. Trimming removed 1 base at V and 4 bases at J, with 19 bases between. From germline, CDR1 is SGHAT and CDR2 FQNNGV. Here the CDR3 reads CASSLGHGTAKGETQYF. The CDR3 DNA reads as TGTGCCAGCAGCTTAGGCCACGGGACCGCAAAGGGAGAGACCCAGTACTTC.

Only a few counts were recorded for this clonotype. This sequence joins TRBV11-3 and TRBJ2-1; no clear D. V dropped 5 bases and J dropped 10 bases, with 15 bases sitting between them. This CDR3 comprises 13 residues. Germline assignment: CDR1 SGHNT and CDR2 YENEEA. The CDR3 DNA is TGTGCCAGCAGCAAGGCCGCCTGGTACGAGCAGTTCTTC. Amino acid sequence: CASSKAAWYEQFF.